What follows is one TCR beta chain and its context. What it binds is unknown. Germline loops: CDR1 LGHNA, CDR2 YSLEER. The V and J ends lost 2 bases and 8 bases, in that order; junction bases with no gene match: 9. The CDR3 spans 15 residues. This sample was included in a study of cytomegalovirus exposure and HLA in healthy donors. This PCR relied on a set of 60 Vbeta primers and 13 Jbeta primers. Assay used: immunoSEQ multiplex PCR; TCRdb lists only in-frame clones, some missing. The table records about 150,000 clones, around 75% of them present only once. The study's findings and limits: A later analysis found that most CMV-associated TCR beta chains appeared HLA-restricted.

The receptor comes from a man aged 25-40 years in good health and CMV-seropositive. The V and J genes are TRBV4-3 and TRBJ1-2; 9 bases map to TRBD1. What was sequenced was PBMCs. CDR3 in DNA: TGCGCCAGCAGCCAAATAGTTCGGACAGGGGAAGGCTACACCTTC. Amino acids: CASSQIVRTGEGYTF.